One sample yielded the 10 T cell receptor beta chains listed below, sequenced in a study of T-cell reconstitution after alpha-beta-depleted transplantation in children. TCRbeta library preparation incorporated unique molecular identifiers. TCRdb fed the PCR reads into MiXCR, producing one record per CDR3 protein. The sample comprises 800,000 to 1,000,000 distinct CDR3 sequences, roughly 29% of which are singletons, and roughly 30% rests with the top ten. The starting material was PBMCs, mostly from graft donor cells, obtained 360 days after TCRalphabeta/CD19-depleted stem cell transplant. Receptor source: a boy younger than two who had a stem cell transplant for SCID, so the T cells may come from the graft donor.

This clonotype appeared a few times. The V gene is TRBV4-3, the J gene TRBJ2-7; D perhaps matches TRBD1 (6 bases). CDR3 length: 17 residues. V shed 0 bases and J shed 2 bases, with 17 bases lying between them. Germline V lookup: CDR1 LGHNA, CDR2 YSLEER. CDR3 sequence: CASSQDRDGDTAYEQYF. The CDR3 DNA reads TGCGCCAGCAGCCAAGACCGCGATGGGGACACCGCCTACGAGCAGTACTTC.

This clonotype was seen more than once but under ten times. The rearrangement links TRBV4-3 to TRBJ1-4; D ambiguous. Between the trimmed V and J ends, which lost 0 bases and 5 bases, there was a span of 7 bases. CDR3 length equals 14 residues. CDR1 is LGHNA, CDR2 YSLEER, per germline. The CDR3 is CASSQDGENEKLFF. CDR3 nucleotide sequence: TGCGCCAGCAGCCAAGATGGGGAGAATGAAAAACTGTTTTTT.

The CDR3 DNA reads as TGCGCCAGCAGCCAAGATCGAACAGGGGGGAATGAGCAGTTCTTC. This gives the protein CASSQDRTGGNEQFF. The rearrangement joins TRBV4-3 to TRBJ2-1; 8 bases match TRBD1. The CDR3 is made up of 15 amino acids. The germline V gene encodes CDR1 LGHNA and CDR2 YSLEER. Trimming cost V 0 bases and J 7 bases; bases outside gene matches: 5.

The V gene is TRBV4-1, the J gene TRBJ2-7, with a weak D call TRBD1 (5 bases). Germline values: CDR1 MGHRA, CDR2 YSYEKL. The CDR3 covers 17 residues. V shed 4 bases and J shed 1 base, with 20 bases lying between them. The CDR3 reads CASSLTDPSTESYEQYF. The CDR3 nucleotides read TGCGCCAGCAGCCTCACGGACCCTTCGACAGAATCCTACGAGCAGTACTTC.

This chain connects TRBV18 to TRBJ2-3; 11 positions match TRBD2. The CDR3 has 17 residues. Germline V lookup: CDR1 KGHSH, CDR2 LQKENI. Trimming cost V 3 bases and J 5 bases; bases outside gene matches: 10. CDR3 residues: CASSPLGTSGGIDTQYF. The DNA for the CDR3 is TGTGCCAGCTCACCCCTCGGGACTAGCGGTGGAATAGATACGCAGTATTTT.

This chain connects TRBV9 to TRBJ2-1, with 9 bases fitting TRBD1. Trimming cost V 0 bases and J 5 bases; bases outside gene matches: 6. CDR1 and CDR2 (germline): SGDLS, YYNGEE. The CDR3 runs 16 residues. The CDR3: CASSVGTGTGHNEQFF. CDR3 DNA sequence: TGTGCCAGCAGCGTAGGCACCGGGACAGGGCACAATGAGCAGTTCTTC.

V gene TRBV5-1 combines with J gene TRBJ2-3; D is possibly TRBD1 or TRBD2 (5 bases each). V lost 5 bases to trimming and J lost 2 bases, with 12 bases between them. Per the germline V gene, CDR1 is SGHRS and CDR2 is YFSETQ. The CDR3 consists of 14 residues. The CDR3 nucleotides read TGCGCCAGCAGAATGGGGGTAAACACAGATACGCAGTATTTT. Translation: CASRMGVNTDTQYF. The full variable domain, rest sourced from reference TRBV5-1 and TRBJ2-3, is KAGVTQTPRYLIKTRGQQVTLSCSPISGHRSVSWYQQTPGQGLQFLFEYFSETQRNKGNFPGRFSGRQFSNSRSEMNVSTLELGDSALYLCASRMGVNTDTQYFGPGTRLTVL.

The chain combines TRBV24-1 with TRBJ2-3; 8 bases line up with TRBD2. The CDR3 totals 17 residues. The trim removed 9 bases at V and 0 bases at J, leaving 13 bases unmatched. CDR1 is KGHDR, CDR2 SFDVKD, per germline. The CDR3 region is CATRGGGLPPSTDTQYF. CDR3 sequence (DNA): TGTGCCACCCGGGGGGGGGGCCTACCACCTAGCACAGATACGCAGTATTTT.

The sample holds a few counts of this clonotype. The CDR3 DNA is TGTGCCAGCAGAAGACTAGCGGGGGAGAACACCGGGGAGCTGTTTTTT. It encodes CASRRLAGENTGELFF. V is TRBV2 and J is TRBJ2-2, with 12 positions matching TRBD2. V lost 6 bases and J lost 1; bases outside the gene matches: 3. The CDR3 has 16 amino acids. Germline V lookup: CDR1 SNHLY, CDR2 FYNNEI.

This clonotype has only a few counts. The genes are TRBV20-1 and TRBJ2-2; D remains ambiguous. V dropped 0 bases and J dropped 3 bases, with 11 bases sitting between them. The CDR3 is 15 amino acids. CDR1 is DFQATT and CDR2 is SNEGSKA in the germline V gene (reference sequence). The CDR3 is CSARDPRPYTGELFF. The CDR3 DNA reads TGCAGTGCTAGAGATCCCAGACCGTACACCGGGGAGCTGTTTTTT.